The rows below give T cell receptor beta chains drawn from one sample of a study of blood T cell repertoires in COVID-19. The method was immunoSEQ multiplex PCR; TCRdb's version includes in-frame clones alone and lacks a portion of them. The sample lists about 120,000 clones; over 75% were seen once. The sample consisted of peripheral blood. Receptors originate from a human donor with active COVID-19. The donor label of this sample is uncertain. The CDR3 runs from the conserved cysteine through the conserved F or W. Each record gives: J gene, D gene, V gene, clone size, CDR3 protein, CDR3 DNA. The D gene is left open where the match is weak. Expanded clones are given a class, and other clones once, few, many or no size at all.

J gene: TRBJ2-7
D gene: TRBD1
V gene: TRBV19
clone size: few
CDR3 protein: CASTPGTGRNEQYF
CDR3 DNA: TGTGCCAGTACTCCCGGGACAGGGAGGAACGAGCAGTACTTC

J gene: TRBJ2-1
D gene: NA
V gene: TRBV6-2/TRBV6-3
clone size: NA
CDR3 protein: CASSRARSSYNEQFF
CDR3 DNA: TGTGCCAGCAGCCGCGCAAGGAGCTCCTACAATGAGCAGTTCTTC

J gene: TRBJ1-3
D gene: NA
V gene: TRBV7-2
clone size: few
CDR3 protein: CASSPPPGLAGNTIYF
CDR3 DNA: TGTGCCAGCAGCCCCCCGCCAGGGCTCGCTGGAAACACCATATATTTT

J gene: TRBJ1-1
D gene: TRBD1
V gene: TRBV19
clone size: NA
CDR3 protein: CASRGRGTGRETEAFF
CDR3 DNA: TGTGCCAGTAGGGGTCGGGGGACAGGCCGAGAGACTGAAGCTTTCTTT

J gene: TRBJ1-1
D gene: NA
V gene: TRBV7-2
clone size: NA
CDR3 protein: CASSFLGSNTEAFF
CDR3 DNA: TGTGCCAGCAGCTTTTTGGGCTCGAACACTGAAGCTTTCTTT

J gene: TRBJ1-2
D gene: NA
V gene: TRBV7-7
clone size: NA
CDR3 protein: CASSLILREAEGYTF
CDR3 DNA: TGTGCTAGCAGCTTAATTCTGCGGGAGGCGGAAGGCTACACCTTC

J gene: TRBJ1-4
D gene: NA
V gene: TRBV7-9
clone size: NA
CDR3 protein: CASSPSITNEKLFF
CDR3 DNA: TGTGCCAGCAGCCCAAGCATCACTAATGAAAAACTGTTTTTT

J gene: TRBJ1-5
D gene: TRBD1
V gene: TRBV3-1/TRBV3-2
clone size: NA
CDR3 protein: CASSQGLSRGPGGQPQHF
CDR3 DNA: TGTGCCAGCAGCCAAGGACTTTCCAGGGGGCCCGGAGGTCAGCCCCAGCATTTT

J gene: TRBJ2-1
D gene: TRBD2
V gene: TRBV14
clone size: NA
CDR3 protein: CASSQWTSGMTYNEQFF
CDR3 DNA: TGTGCCAGCAGCCAATGGACTAGCGGTATGACCTACAATGAGCAGTTCTTC

J gene: TRBJ2-1
D gene: TRBD2
V gene: TRBV27
clone size: NA
CDR3 protein: CASSPSGAIQYEQFF
CDR3 DNA: TGTGCCAGCAGTCCCAGCGGGGCAATACAATATGAGCAGTTCTTC

J gene: TRBJ2-1
D gene: TRBD2
V gene: TRBV7-2
clone size: NA
CDR3 protein: CASSPRVAGFNEQFF
CDR3 DNA: TGTGCCAGCAGCCCCCGGGTAGCGGGGTTCAATGAGCAGTTCTTC

J gene: TRBJ2-5
D gene: NA
V gene: TRBV11-3
clone size: NA
CDR3 protein: CASSGQAGAGETQYF
CDR3 DNA: TGTGCCAGCAGCGGCCAGGCGGGGGCCGGAGAGACCCAGTACTTC

J gene: TRBJ2-2
D gene: TRBD1
V gene: TRBV11-2
clone size: NA
CDR3 protein: CASSWTGGNTGELFF
CDR3 DNA: TGTGCCAGCAGCTGGACAGGGGGGAACACCGGGGAGCTGTTTTTT

J gene: TRBJ1-6
D gene: TRBD1
V gene: TRBV6-2/TRBV6-3
clone size: NA
CDR3 protein: CASSPIPRTGGGNSPLHF
CDR3 DNA: TGTGCCAGCAGCCCTATACCCCGGACAGGGGGAGGTAATTCACCCCTCCACTTT

J gene: TRBJ1-4
D gene: NA
V gene: TRBV4-3
clone size: once
CDR3 protein: CASSQDLFRGYEKLFF
CDR3 DNA: TGCGCCAGCAGCCAAGATCTTTTCAGGGGCTATGAAAAACTGTTTTTT

J gene: TRBJ2-1
D gene: TRBD2
V gene: TRBV11-2
clone size: NA
CDR3 protein: CASSSSSGGWGEQFF
CDR3 DNA: TGTGCCAGCAGCTCCTCTAGCGGGGGTTGGGGTGAGCAGTTCTTC

J gene: TRBJ1-2
D gene: NA
V gene: TRBV6-1
clone size: NA
CDR3 protein: CASSETTESGYTF
CDR3 DNA: TGTGCCAGCAGTGAGACGACAGAATCTGGCTACACCTTC

J gene: TRBJ2-1
D gene: TRBD2
V gene: TRBV4-3
clone size: NA
CDR3 protein: CASSLGLAGGQIEQFF
CDR3 DNA: TGCGCCAGCTCCCTGGGACTAGCGGGGGGCCAAATTGAGCAGTTCTTC

J gene: TRBJ2-2
D gene: TRBD1
V gene: TRBV5-1
clone size: NA
CDR3 protein: CASSLAGQGAKDGELFF
CDR3 DNA: TGCGCCAGCAGCTTGGCTGGACAGGGGGCCAAGGACGGGGAGCTGTTTTTT

J gene: TRBJ1-1
D gene: TRBD1
V gene: TRBV19
clone size: NA
CDR3 protein: CASSISWDSEAFF
CDR3 DNA: TGTGCCAGTAGTATATCGTGGGACAGTGAAGCTTTCTTT

J gene: TRBJ2-2
D gene: TRBD2
V gene: TRBV4-1
clone size: NA
CDR3 protein: CASSQLLAGGRTGELFF
CDR3 DNA: TGCGCCAGCAGCCAGTTACTAGCGGGGGGGCGGACCGGGGAGCTGTTTTTT

J gene: TRBJ1-3
D gene: NA
V gene: TRBV5-4
clone size: few
CDR3 protein: CASSFQGSGNTIYF
CDR3 DNA: TGTGCCAGCAGCTTTCAGGGTTCCGGAAACACCATATATTTT

J gene: TRBJ2-1
D gene: NA
V gene: TRBV4-1
clone size: NA
CDR3 protein: CASSQDLEQFF
CDR3 DNA: TGCGCCAGCAGCCAAGATCTTGAGCAGTTCTTC

J gene: TRBJ1-2
D gene: TRBD1
V gene: TRBV7-9
clone size: NA
CDR3 protein: CASSLVGTANYGYTF
CDR3 DNA: TGTGCCAGCAGCTTAGTGGGGACAGCTAACTATGGCTACACCTTC

J gene: TRBJ1-1
D gene: NA
V gene: TRBV19
clone size: NA
CDR3 protein: CASKRNTEAFF
CDR3 DNA: TGTGCCAGTAAGCGGAACACTGAAGCTTTCTTT

J gene: TRBJ1-6
D gene: NA
V gene: TRBV6-5
clone size: NA
CDR3 protein: CASRDSYSYNSPLHF
CDR3 DNA: TGTGCCAGCAGGGACAGTTACTCCTATAATTCACCCCTCCACTTT

J gene: TRBJ2-1
D gene: NA
V gene: TRBV20-1
clone size: NA
CDR3 protein: CSAKRDEQFF
CDR3 DNA: TGCAGTGCTAAACGGGATGAGCAGTTCTTC

J gene: TRBJ2-5
D gene: NA
V gene: TRBV6-5
clone size: NA
CDR3 protein: CASSYSGGLQETQYF
CDR3 DNA: TGTGCCAGCAGTTACTCGGGGGGGCTTCAAGAGACCCAGTACTTC

J gene: TRBJ2-1
D gene: NA
V gene: TRBV5-1
clone size: NA
CDR3 protein: CASSVTGYNEQFF
CDR3 DNA: TGCGCCAGCAGTGTGACGGGGTACAATGAGCAGTTCTTC

J gene: TRBJ1-3
D gene: NA
V gene: TRBV4-3
clone size: NA
CDR3 protein: CASSQDRGGGNTIYF
CDR3 DNA: TGCGCCAGCAGCCAAGATCGGGGAGGGGGAAACACCATATATTTT

J gene: TRBJ2-5
D gene: TRBD2
V gene: TRBV6-5
clone size: NA
CDR3 protein: CASRFSGGLQETQYF
CDR3 DNA: TGTGCCAGCAGATTTAGCGGGGGGCTGCAAGAGACCCAGTACTTC

J gene: TRBJ1-1
D gene: NA
V gene: TRBV7-8
clone size: NA
CDR3 protein: CASSLRWSNTEAFF
CDR3 DNA: TGTGCCAGCAGCCTGCGTTGGTCTAACACTGAAGCTTTCTTT

J gene: TRBJ2-3
D gene: TRBD2
V gene: TRBV5-1
clone size: NA
CDR3 protein: CASSLGVAGASDTQYF
CDR3 DNA: TGCGCCAGCAGCTTGGGAGTAGCGGGGGCTTCAGATACGCAGTATTTT

J gene: TRBJ2-1
D gene: TRBD2
V gene: TRBV5-1
clone size: NA
CDR3 protein: CASSFVGSRGVYNEQFF
CDR3 DNA: TGCGCCAGCAGCTTTGTGGGGTCGCGGGGGGTCTACAATGAGCAGTTCTTC

J gene: TRBJ1-1
D gene: TRBD1
V gene: TRBV7-2
clone size: NA
CDR3 protein: CASSPGTGRNRGTEAFF
CDR3 DNA: TGTGCCAGCAGCCCCGGGACAGGGAGAAACAGGGGCACTGAAGCTTTCTTT

J gene: TRBJ1-2
D gene: NA
V gene: TRBV9
clone size: NA
CDR3 protein: CASRRYSTANYGYTF
CDR3 DNA: TGTGCCAGCAGGCGATACAGTACCGCTAACTATGGCTACACCTTC

J gene: TRBJ1-2
D gene: NA
V gene: TRBV12-5
clone size: NA
CDR3 protein: CASGLPYYGYTF
CDR3 DNA: TGTGCTAGTGGTTTGCCTTACTATGGCTACACCTTC

J gene: TRBJ2-1
D gene: TRBD2
V gene: TRBV9
clone size: NA
CDR3 protein: CASDLSGGAVRNEQFF
CDR3 DNA: TGTGCCAGCGACTTGAGCGGGGGGGCGGTGAGAAATGAGCAGTTCTTC

J gene: TRBJ2-3
D gene: NA
V gene: TRBV9
clone size: few
CDR3 protein: CASSRRAQGSTDTQYF
CDR3 DNA: TGTGCCAGCAGCCGCCGCGCCCAGGGAAGCACAGATACGCAGTATTTT

J gene: TRBJ1-5
D gene: NA
V gene: TRBV6-1
clone size: NA
CDR3 protein: CASSDPRGGRNQPQHF
CDR3 DNA: TGTGCCAGCAGTGATCCTAGGGGGGGTCGCAATCAGCCCCAGCATTTT

J gene: TRBJ2-2
D gene: NA
V gene: TRBV7-9
clone size: few
CDR3 protein: CASVPSGNTGELFF
CDR3 DNA: TGTGCCAGCGTCCCATCCGGGAACACCGGGGAGCTGTTTTTT

J gene: TRBJ1-2
D gene: NA
V gene: TRBV18
clone size: NA
CDR3 protein: CASSPELDRNYGYTF
CDR3 DNA: TGTGCCAGCTCACCCGAGCTAGACAGGAATTATGGCTACACCTTC